The 5 T cell receptor beta chains below come from one sample, sequenced in a study of Tregs in tolerant kidney transplant recipients. The data were produced by immunoSEQ multiplex PCR, yet TCRdb's version contains in-frame clones alone and is incomplete. The sample shows about 69,000 clones, about 89% of them seen only once. Sequenced here: CD4+ T cells from blood, sampled before the transplant. These receptors originate from a human donor who received a combined kidney and bone marrow transplant.

The chain joins TRBV9 to TRBJ1-4; D remains ambiguous. Germline V gene data show CDR1 as SGDLS and CDR2 as YYNGEE. Trimming took off 3 bases at V and 8 bases at J, with 14 bases between the two ends. The CDR3 runs 14 residues. The CDR3 nucleotides read TGTGCCAGCAGCGCGAGCACCCAAGCGGAAAAACTGTTTTTT. Amino acids: CASSASTQAEKLFF.

The V gene is TRBV5-1, the J gene TRBJ1-1; 10 nucleotides line up with TRBD1. Per the germline V gene, CDR1 is SGHRS and CDR2 is YFSETQ. V lost 2 bases, J lost 3 bases, and 1 base stayed unmatched. The CDR3 is made up of 14 amino acids. The CDR3: CASSFGTGDTEAFF. CDR3 sequence (DNA): TGCGCCAGCAGCTTCGGGACAGGGGACACTGAAGCTTTCTTT. Together with reference TRBV5-1 and TRBJ1-1, the CDR3 gives the full variable domain: KAGVTQTPRYLIKTRGQQVTLSCSPISGHRSVSWYQQTPGQGLQFLFEYFSETQRNKGNFPGRFSGRQFSNSRSEMNVSTLELGDSALYLCASSFGTGDTEAFFGQGTRLTVV.

This rearrangement joins TRBV5-1 to TRBJ2-1, with a weak D call TRBD2 (5 bases). Germline V gives CDR1 SGHRS, CDR2 YFSETQ. V lost 4 bases and J lost 8, with 10 bases in between. The CDR3 is 12 amino acids. The CDR3 coding sequence is TGCGCCAGCAGCGGGAGCGTGGATGAGCAGTTCTTC. Protein product: CASSGSVDEQFF.

The chain combines TRBV27 with TRBJ2-7; 8 nucleotides match TRBD2. CDR1 and CDR2 from the germline V gene are MNHEY and SMNVEV (reference sequence). The CDR3 extends over 13 amino acids. Trimming removed 5 bases from V and 4 bases from J; junction bases left unmatched: 4. The CDR3 sequence: CASSPAGGYEQYF. Written as DNA, the CDR3 is TGTGCCAGCAGTCCGGCGGGGGGATACGAGCAGTACTTC.

The chain uses TRBV29-1 and TRBJ2-3, with D possibly being TRBD2 (5 bases). CDR1 and CDR2 (germline): SQVTM, ANQGSEA. V shed 6 bases and J shed 1 base, with 8 bases lying between them. The CDR3 totals 12 residues. The CDR3 DNA reads as TGCAGCGTGGAGGATCGCACAGATACGCAGTATTTT. It yields the protein CSVEDRTDTQYF.